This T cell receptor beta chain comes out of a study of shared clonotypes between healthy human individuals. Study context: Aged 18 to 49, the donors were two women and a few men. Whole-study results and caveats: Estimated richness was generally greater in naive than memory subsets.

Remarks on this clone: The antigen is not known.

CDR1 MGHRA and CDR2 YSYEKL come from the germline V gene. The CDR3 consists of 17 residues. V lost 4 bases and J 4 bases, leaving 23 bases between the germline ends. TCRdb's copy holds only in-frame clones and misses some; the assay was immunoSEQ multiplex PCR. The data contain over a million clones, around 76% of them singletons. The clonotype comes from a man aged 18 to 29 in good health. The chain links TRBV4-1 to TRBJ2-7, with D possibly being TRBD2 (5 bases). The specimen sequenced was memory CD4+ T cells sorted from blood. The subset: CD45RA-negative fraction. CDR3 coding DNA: TGCGCCAGCAGCCTGACGGTGCAGGACGGGATCCGGTACGAGCAGTACTTC. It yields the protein CASSLTVQDGIRYEQYF.